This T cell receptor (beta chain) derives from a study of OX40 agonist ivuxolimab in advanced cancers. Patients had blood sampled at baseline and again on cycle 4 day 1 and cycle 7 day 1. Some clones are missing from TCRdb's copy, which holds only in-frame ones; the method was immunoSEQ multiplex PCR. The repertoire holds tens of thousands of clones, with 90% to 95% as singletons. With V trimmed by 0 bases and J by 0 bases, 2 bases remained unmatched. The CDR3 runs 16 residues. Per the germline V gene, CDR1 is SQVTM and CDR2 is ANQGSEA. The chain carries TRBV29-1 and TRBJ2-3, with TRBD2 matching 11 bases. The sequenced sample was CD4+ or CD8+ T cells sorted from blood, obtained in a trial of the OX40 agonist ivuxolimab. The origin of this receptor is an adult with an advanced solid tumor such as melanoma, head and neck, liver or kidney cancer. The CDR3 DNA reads TGCAGCGTTGAAGACCGACTAGCGGGAAGCACAGATACGCAGTATTTT. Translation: CSVEDRLAGSTDTQYF.